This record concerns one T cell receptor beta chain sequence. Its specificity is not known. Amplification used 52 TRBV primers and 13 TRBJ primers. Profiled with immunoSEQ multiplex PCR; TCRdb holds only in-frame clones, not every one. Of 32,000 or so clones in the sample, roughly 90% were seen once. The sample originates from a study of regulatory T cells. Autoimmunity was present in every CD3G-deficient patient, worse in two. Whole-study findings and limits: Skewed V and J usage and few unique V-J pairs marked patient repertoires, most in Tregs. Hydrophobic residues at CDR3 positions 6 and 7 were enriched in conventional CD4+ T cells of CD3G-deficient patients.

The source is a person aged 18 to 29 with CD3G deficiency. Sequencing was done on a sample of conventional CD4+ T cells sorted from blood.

CDR3 residues: CASSLYGAEAFF. CDR3 sequence (DNA): TGCGCCAGCAGCTTGTACGGGGCTGAAGCTTTCTTT. The gene calls are TRBV5-1 and TRBJ1-1, with no clear D. Germline CDR1 is SGHRS and CDR2 is YFSETQ. The germline V and J ends were trimmed by 1 base and 6 bases, with 7 bases remaining between them. This CDR3 has 12 amino acids.